The rows below give T cell receptor beta chains drawn from one sample of a study of technical replicates of blood from several donors. Here immunoSEQ multiplex PCR was the method, and the copy in TCRdb shows in-frame clones only, minus some. This sample has 70,000 to 80,000 clones, with approximately 97% found just once. The source material was T cells isolated from PBMCs. These receptors originate from a human donor in good health. Both conserved end residues are part of each CDR3. D genes are given only for firm matches. Clone size, where shown, is once, few, many, or a class for clones that have expanded.

>TRBV27|-|TRBD2|TRBJ2-1
CASNERSGIVNEQFF
TGTGCCAGCAACGAGCGAAGCGGGATAGTTAATGAGCAGTTCTTC
>TRBV2|-|-|TRBJ1-4
CAGRRGGGTNEKLFF
TGTGCCGGAAGACGGGGGGGTGGGACTAATGAAAAACTGTTTTTT
>TRBV6-6|-|-|TRBJ2-7
CASSYGLLIHEQYF
TGTGCCAGCAGTTACGGACTACTAATCCACGAGCAGTACTTC
>TRBV27|-|TRBD1|TRBJ2-5
CASRKGQTDQETQYF
TGTGCCAGCAGGAAGGGACAGACCGACCAAGAGACCCAGTACTTC
>TRBV6-5|-|-|TRBJ2-7
CASSPTLPGYEQYF
TGTGCCAGCAGCCCTACTTTACCGGGGTACGAGCAGTACTTC
>TRBV7-8|-|-|TRBJ2-7
CASSVSFSSYEQYF
TGTGCCAGCAGTGTAAGTTTCAGCTCCTACGAGCAGTACTTC
>TRBV25-1|-|-|TRBJ1-2
CASSHFGQAEYGYTF
TGTGCCAGCAGTCATTTTGGTCAGGCTGAATATGGCTACACCTTC
>TRBV28|-|TRBD1|TRBJ2-7
CASRNRQGPLSYEQYF
TGTGCCAGCAGGAACAGACAGGGCCCCTTATCCTACGAGCAGTACTTC
>TRBV5-1|-|-|TRBJ2-2
CASSLFPNTGELFF
TGCGCCAGCAGTTTATTCCCGAACACCGGGGAGCTGTTTTTT
>TRBV7-9|few|TRBD1|TRBJ2-2
CASSSPGQRTGELFF
TGTGCCAGCAGCTCGCCGGGACAGCGCACCGGGGAGCTGTTTTTT
>TRBV28|-|TRBD1|TRBJ1-5
CASEGQGGGQPQHF
TGTGCCAGCGAAGGACAGGGAGGAGGGCAGCCCCAGCATTTT
>TRBV21-1|-|-|TRBJ1-5
CASSKAPRDRETQPQHF
TGTGCCAGCAGCAAAGCACCCCGGGACAGGGAAACTCAGCCCCAGCATTTT
>TRBV5-4|-|TRBD1|TRBJ1-6
CASSSGGSPLHF
TGTGCCAGCAGCTCAGGGGGCTCACCCCTCCACTTT
>TRBV5-6|few|-|TRBJ1-4
CASSSFRTAVTTNEKLFF
TGTGCCAGCAGCTCTTTTAGGACAGCTGTTACAACTAATGAAAAACTGTTTTTT
>TRBV30|-|-|TRBJ1-2
CAWSVPGVNYGYTF
TGTGCCTGGAGTGTACCGGGAGTGAACTATGGCTACACCTTC
>TRBV11-2|-|-|TRBJ2-7
CASSPGQSYEQYF
TGTGCCAGCAGCCCCGGACAGTCCTACGAGCAGTACTTC
>TRBV6-6|-|-|TRBJ1-2
CASSHIQGSYTF
TGTGCCAGCAGTCATATTCAGGGCTCCTACACCTTC
>TRBV4-1|-|TRBD1|TRBJ2-2
CASSQDTGRIQGGRRELFF
TGCGCCAGCAGCCAAGATACGGGTAGGATACAGGGGGGTAGGCGGGAGCTGTTTTTT
>TRBV1|-|-|TRBJ2-5
CTSSQEGASGLSETQYF
TGCACCAGCAGCCAAGAAGGGGCTAGCGGGTTGTCGGAGACCCAGTACTTC
>TRBV14|-|TRBD1|TRBJ2-3
CASSQFGQGRDTQYF
TGTGCCAGCAGCCAGTTTGGACAGGGTAGAGATACGCAGTATTTT
>TRBV15|few|-|TRBJ2-3
CATSEQRGAGSDTQYF
TGTGCCACCAGCGAACAACGGGGGGCCGGGTCAGATACGCAGTATTTT
>TRBV19|-|TRBD2|TRBJ2-3
CASSQERESTDTQYF
TGTGCCAGTAGTCAGGAGCGGGAGAGCACAGATACGCAGTATTTT
>TRBV11-3|-|TRBD2|TRBJ2-7
CASSPGGRREVYEQYF
TGTGCCAGCAGCCCGGGGGGGCGCCGAGAGGTCTACGAGCAGTACTTC
>TRBV7-9|-|-|TRBJ1-1
CASSPGQGRPEAFF
TGTGCCAGCAGCCCGGGGCAGGGGCGACCTGAAGCTTTCTTT